Listed below are T cell receptor beta chains from one sample, sequenced in a study of cytomegalovirus exposure and HLA in healthy donors. Sequenced by immunoSEQ multiplex PCR; TCRdb stores in-frame clones only, minus some. The repertoire consists of about 250,000 clones, with about 75% occurring once and the leading ten covering 2% to 2.5%. What was sequenced was PBMCs. These receptors were taken from a female donor in good health and CMV-seronegative. The CDR3 runs from the conserved cysteine through the conserved F or W. The D gene is left open where the match is weak. Size is omitted from some rows. Given values are once, few, many or a class for expanded clones.

size | D | J | V | CDR3 | DNA
once | TRBD1 | TRBJ2-7 | TRBV5-5 | CASRKFGTGVPYEQYF | TGTGCCAGCAGGAAGTTCGGGACAGGGGTTCCCTACGAGCAGTACTTC
few | TRBD2 | TRBJ2-3 | TRBV4-2 | CASSQVSLAEITDTQYF | TGTGCCAGCAGCCAAGTTTCCCTAGCGGAGATCACAGATACGCAGTATTTT
. | TRBD1 | TRBJ2-5 | TRBV30 | CAWIVDQGEETQYF | TGTGCCTGGATCGTCGACCAGGGGGAAGAGACCCAGTACTTC
. | TRBD1 | TRBJ2-6 | TRBV5-8 | CALDRDSGANVLTF | TGTGCCCTGGACAGGGACTCTGGGGCCAACGTCCTGACTTTC
. | TRBD2 | TRBJ2-1 | TRBV7-3 | CASSPRASGTYNEQFF | TGTGCCAGCAGCCCGCGGGCTAGCGGGACCTACAATGAGCAGTTCTTC
. | . | TRBJ2-3 | TRBV6-5 | CASSSRDSTDTQYF | TGTGCCAGCAGTTCGCGGGACAGCACAGATACGCAGTATTTT
. | TRBD1 | TRBJ1-2 | TRBV9 | CASSAGTGSGYTF | TGTGCCAGCAGCGCAGGGACAGGGTCTGGCTACACCTTC
. | . | TRBJ1-1 | TRBV7-9 | CASSLAGGSAEAFF | TGTGCCAGCAGCTTAGCCGGGGGGAGCGCTGAAGCTTTCTTT
. | . | TRBJ2-2 | TRBV10-2 | CATQIQAGELFF | TGCGCCACCCAAATACAGGCCGGGGAGCTGTTTTTT
. | . | TRBJ1-2 | TRBV18 | CASSPSGVSTGGTF | TGTGCCAGCTCACCGTCGGGGGTGTCAACGGGGGGCACCTTC
. | . | TRBJ1-1 | TRBV20-1 | CSATAPLAFF | TGCAGTGCCACCGCGCCTCTGGCTTTCTTT
. | . | TRBJ2-3 | TRBV12-5 | CASGSLLSTSTDTQYF | TGTGCTAGTGGTTCCCTTCTTTCCACTAGCACAGATACGCAGTATTTT
. | TRBD2 | TRBJ2-5 | TRBV7-9 | CASSLSGRMETQYF | TGTGCCAGCAGCCTCAGCGGGAGGATGGAGACCCAGTACTTC
. | . | TRBJ1-6 | TRBV9 | CASSLQVSYNSPLHF | TGTGCCAGCAGCCTCCAGGTCTCCTATAATTCACCCCTCCACTTT
. | TRBD1 | TRBJ1-5 | TRBV9 | CASGQGSHQPQHF | TGTGCCAGCGGACAGGGAAGTCATCAGCCCCAGCATTTT
. | TRBD1 | TRBJ2-7 | TRBV5-1 | CASSLGMTGPYEQYF | TGCGCCAGCAGCTTGGGAATGACAGGGCCCTACGAGCAGTACTTC
. | . | TRBJ1-5 | TRBV19 | CASSIVGQGGQPQHF | TGTGCCAGTAGTATAGTCGGGCAGGGAGGCCAGCCCCAGCATTTT
. | TRBD1 | TRBJ1-2 | TRBV7-9 | CASSFSRQGAGRGYTF | TGTGCCAGCAGCTTTTCGCGACAGGGGGCCGGGAGGGGCTACACCTTC
. | TRBD1 | TRBJ2-3 | TRBV27 | CASSSIDRDRGRAGVTDTQYF | TGTGCCAGCAGTTCGATCGACCGGGACAGGGGGCGAGCGGGAGTAACAGATACGCAGTATTTT
. | TRBD1 | TRBJ1-1 | TRBV6-1 | CASGSQGDTEAFF | TGTGCCAGCGGTTCTCAGGGGGACACTGAAGCTTTCTTT
. | TRBD2 | TRBJ2-1 | TRBV27 | CASRGTSKLDEQFF | TGTGCCAGCAGAGGGACTAGTAAGTTGGATGAGCAGTTCTTC
. | TRBD2 | TRBJ2-5 | TRBV6-6 | CASSYAAGETQETQYF | TGTGCCAGCAGTTACGCGGCGGGAGAGACCCAAGAGACCCAGTACTTC
. | . | TRBJ2-7 | TRBV28 | CASSLEAPSYEQYF | TGTGCCAGCAGTTTAGAGGCCCCATCCTACGAGCAGTACTTC
. | . | TRBJ1-1 | TRBV5-1 | CASSLAIGTSNTEAFF | TGCGCCAGCAGCTTGGCCATCGGGACTTCAAACACTGAAGCTTTCTTT
. | TRBD1 | TRBJ1-4 | TRBV28 | CASRPGPGGEKLFF | TGTGCCAGCAGACCCGGGCCAGGGGGTGAAAAACTGTTTTTT
. | TRBD1 | TRBJ1-4 | TRBV11-1 | CASSLSRQGIEKLFF | TGTGCCAGCAGCCTCTCCCGACAGGGGATTGAAAAACTGTTTTTT
. | . | TRBJ2-7 | TRBV27 | CASGNPSYEQYF | TGTGCCAGCGGCAATCCCTCCTACGAGCAGTACTTC
. | TRBD1 | TRBJ2-7 | TRBV6-1 | CASCRDRGDEQYF | TGTGCCAGCTGCCGGGACAGGGGCGACGAGCAGTACTTC
few | . | TRBJ2-2 | TRBV5-8 | CASSFRGIGTGELFF | TGTGCCAGCAGCTTTCGGGGTATTGGCACCGGGGAGCTGTTTTTT
. | TRBD1 | TRBJ1-1 | TRBV9 | CASSVGQLNTEAFF | TGTGCCAGCAGCGTGGGACAGCTGAACACTGAAGCTTTCTTT
. | TRBD2 | TRBJ2-2 | TRBV9 | CASSVVGSGIINTGELFF | TGTGCCAGCAGCGTAGTGGGTAGCGGGATAATTAACACCGGGGAGCTGTTTTTT
. | . | TRBJ2-5 | TRBV2 | CAQLARQETQYF | TGTGCCCAACTGGCTAGACAAGAGACCCAGTACTTC
few | TRBD1 | TRBJ2-7 | TRBV27 | CASAATGWEQYF | TGTGCCAGCGCCGCGACAGGGTGGGAGCAGTACTTC
once | TRBD1 | TRBJ2-3 | TRBV27 | CASSLGQGPTDTQYF | TGTGCCAGCAGTCTAGGACAGGGGCCCACAGATACGCAGTATTTT
. | TRBD1 | TRBJ1-5 | TRBV27 | CASSLSAQGAFNQPQHF | TGTGCCAGCAGTTTATCTGCTCAGGGGGCGTTTAATCAGCCCCAGCATTTT
. | . | TRBJ2-3 | TRBV7-9 | CASSLSQVTDTQYF | TGTGCCAGCAGCTTAAGCCAGGTCACAGATACGCAGTATTTT
. | . | TRBJ2-7 | TRBV11-2 | CASSFRGTPEIGSYEQYF | TGTGCCAGCAGCTTCCGTGGGACACCAGAGATTGGCTCCTACGAGCAGTACTTC
. | . | TRBJ1-1 | TRBV7-3 | CASSPGGTEAFF | TGTGCCAGCAGCCCCGGCGGTACTGAAGCTTTCTTT
. | TRBD1 | TRBJ2-3 | TRBV7-9 | CASSTSQGRRTDTQYF | TGTGCCAGCAGCACATCACAGGGGCGCCGCACAGATACGCAGTATTTT
. | . | TRBJ2-1 | TRBV19 | CASRGEVPYNEQFF | TGTGCCAGTAGGGGTGAGGTCCCGTACAATGAGCAGTTCTTC
. | TRBD1 | TRBJ1-2 | TRBV6-5 | CASSTRQGTGYTF | TGTGCCAGCAGTACCAGACAGGGAACTGGCTACACCTTC
few | TRBD2 | TRBJ2-7 | TRBV2 | CASRGGSRDAGPYEQYF | TGTGCCAGCAGGGGGGGGTCGAGGGACGCCGGCCCCTACGAGCAGTACTTC
. | . | TRBJ1-6 | TRBV19 | CATNPTQGFSPLHF | TGTGCCACTAACCCTACACAGGGTTTTTCACCCCTCCACTTT
once | . | TRBJ1-3 | TRBV7-9 | CASSFDRSGNTIYF | TGTGCCAGCAGTTTCGACAGGTCTGGAAACACCATATATTTT
few | . | TRBJ1-1 | TRBV18 | CASRPDRNTEAFF | TGTGCCAGCCGACCCGACAGGAACACTGAAGCTTTCTTT
. | TRBD1 | TRBJ1-5 | TRBV7-9 | CASSLGAGTDKHF | TGTGCCAGCAGCTTAGGCGCCGGGACAGACAAGCATTTT
. | . | TRBJ2-7 | TRBV18 | CASSVAGEQYF | TGTGCCAGCTCCGTCGCGGGCGAGCAGTACTTC
. | TRBD1 | TRBJ1-1 | TRBV7-9 | CASSSPGQGYTEAFF | TGTGCCAGCAGCTCACCCGGACAGGGTTACACTGAAGCTTTCTTT
few | TRBD2 | TRBJ2-7 | TRBV7-9 | CASSLSGNEQYF | TGTGCCAGCAGCCTCAGCGGGAACGAGCAGTACTTC
few | . | TRBJ1-1 | TRBV2 | CASTPGEGYTEAFF | TGTGCCAGCACCCCAGGGGAGGGGTACACTGAAGCTTTCTTT
. | . | TRBJ2-5 | TRBV6-1 | CASSGQGPQETQYF | TGTGCCAGCAGTGGGCAGGGGCCTCAAGAGACCCAGTACTTC
. | TRBD1 | TRBJ2-7 | TRBV7-8 | CASSQPGQADEQYF | TGTGCCAGCAGTCAACCGGGACAGGCAGATGAGCAGTACTTC
. | TRBD1 | TRBJ1-5 | TRBV19 | CASRTGTGDSNQPQHF | TGTGCCAGTAGGACCGGGACAGGGGATAGCAATCAGCCCCAGCATTTT
. | TRBD1 | TRBJ2-7 | TRBV5-4 | CASSFIQGAYEQYF | TGTGCCAGCAGCTTCATACAGGGGGCTTACGAGCAGTACTTC